This T cell receptor (beta chain) was sequenced in a study of PD-L1 blockade in urothelial cancer (dated by TCRdb to between 2016 and 2019). In the study overall: All patients started therapy in about 2014 and received atezolizumab 1,200 mg intravenously every 3 weeks. About nine tenths of the roughly 29 patients were males with bladder-origin urothelial cancer, and 18 of 29 reported a prior smoking history. An ECOG performance status of 0 or 1 was recorded for the patients, and 0 to 3 prior chemotherapy regimens had been received by the patients. Blood samples were analyzed at 3 weeks after treatment start (second dose) and at 6 weeks after treatment start. Blood samples gave a median of approximately 150,000 T cells and 88,000 or so unique TCRs, with a median clonality of 0.080. The study, an exploratory multi-omic analysis, examined somatic, immune and clinical correlates of response to PD-L1 blockade with atezolizumab in urothelial cancer. Pretreatment tumor samples and matched peripheral blood, collected serially before and after atezolizumab treatment, underwent TCR sequencing. Durable clinical benefit was defined as progression-free survival longer than 6 months, and TCR features were also tested against progression-free and overall survival. In the same patients, pretreatment tumors underwent whole exome sequencing and RNA sequencing in addition to TCR sequencing. Durable clinical benefit was achieved by nine patients but not by the remaining 20. Pretreatment blood TCR-seq was available for about 27 patients, at least one posttreatment blood collection was obtained for some 25 patients, and tumor TCR-seq was available for some 25 patients. General conclusions and limits of the study: At 3 weeks after the start of treatment, tumor-associated TCR clones in peripheral blood had expanded more in patients with durable benefit (n ≈ 22, p = 0.022). Because of the small sample size (n = 29) and the many exploratory analyses performed, the results are intended to be regarded as hypothesis-generating. A pretreatment peripheral blood TCR clonality below the median was linked to improved progression-free and overall survival.

On this clone: The clone's antigen remains unknown. The input lacks base qualities; no much larger clone sits a single base away.

Synthetic TCR analog templates were spiked into each PCR to estimate absolute template abundance from read counts. The immunoSEQ assay was used to amplify TCRbeta CDR3 regions from genomic DNA with bias-controlled V and J gene primers. Rearranged TCRbeta segments were sequenced at approximately 20X coverage. Regarding the original processing steps: Sequencing errors were corrected by clustering, and CDR3s were annotated against IMGT so that V, D and J genes could be assigned. Out-of-frame and stop-codon sequences were excluded, and only productive TCRbeta rearrangements were used in downstream analyses. To compute clonality, Shannon entropy was normalized by the log of the number of unique productive sequences and then subtracted from one. Fisher's exact test with Benjamini-Hochberg correction, using a cutoff of adjusted p below 0.01, was how clones that differed between time points or between blood and tumor were identified. TCRdb re-hosts the immuneACCESS table, in-frame sequences only. Its copies lack some clones; in the studies checked, an unresolved V gene accounts for under half of them, and the cause for the rest is not known. V and J calls and clone size are copied from that table; D and trimming were computed from the DNA. This sample lists some 63,000 clones; roughly 79% were detected once. Around 6% of the sample rests with the top ten.

The V end gives up 4 bases and the J end 3 bases, leaving 5 bases in the junction not matched to a gene. Looking up the germline V gene yields CDR1 SGHRS and CDR2 YFSETQ. The CDR3 has 15 amino acids, counting the end cysteine and phenylalanine. Only the CDR3 DNA is retained, 45 bases long and in frame from the first base. In the paper's terms, the time point label means: pretreatment peripheral blood. The cohort comprised about 30 patients with locally advanced or metastatic urothelial carcinoma treated at Memorial Sloan Kettering on a trial protocol. Peripheral blood mononuclear cells were collected pretreatment and during treatment, with between 1 and 8 total time points per patient. The Qiagen DNeasy Blood extraction kit was used to purify genomic DNA from total PBMCs and tumor samples. Collected pretreatment and during treatment, PBMCs were isolated and stored as previously described.

This sequence was found in a man in his 70s with urothelial cancer. Here the sequenced sample was PBMCs, taken around atezolizumab (anti-PD-L1) treatment. This chain joins TRBV5-1 to TRBJ1-4; TRBD1 lines up with 8 middle nucleotides. Here is the DNA: TGCGCCAGCAGCGTTCAGGGGGCGGCTAATGAAAAACTGTTTTTT. Its coded protein is CASSVQGAANEKLFF.